This TCR beta chain was sequenced during a study of cytomegalovirus exposure and HLA in healthy donors. The study's findings and limits: Analyzed later, association rates of TCRs varied across HLA loci, with DRB1 most and HLA-C fewest. Immune exposure information comprised only CMV serostatus.

The CDR3 consists of 17 residues. Germline assignment: CDR1 MDHEN and CDR2 SYDVKM. The PCR made use of 60 Vbeta and 13 Jbeta primers. Sequencing was performed with immunoSEQ multiplex PCR; in TCRdb, only in-frame clones are kept and a portion is missing. Among over 150,000 clones listed, under 80% were seen once. A note on this clone: Its cognate antigen is unknown. One end of the junction does not line up with germline, which may come from a read error. This sample also contains other DNA sequences that code for the same CDR3.

The chain employs TRBV28 and TRBJ1-5; a possible D gene is TRBD1 (6 bases). This receptor was obtained from a man aged 30 to 45 in good health and CMV-seropositive. Sequencing was carried out using PBMCs. CDR3 protein: CASSLSGGLGGNQPQHF. CDR3 bases: TGTGCCAGCAGTCTCTCGGGCGGACTTGGGGGCAACCAGCCCCAGCATTTT.